These 30 T cell receptor beta chains share one sample of origin, sequenced in a study of beta chain features in type 1 diabetes. The investigators reverse transcribed all of the isolated RNA, so they sequenced expressed TCRB transcripts. The protocol was immunoSEQ multiplex PCR, while the TCRdb copy is restricted to in-frame clones and leaves out a portion. The sample includes about 650,000 clones, around an eighth of them seen just once. No antigen is known for these receptors. Study-level results: A moderate, significant TCRB CDR3 shortening appeared in type 1 diabetes across four CD4+ subsets.

Sequenced input: naive CD4+ T cells from blood. The receptors here all came from a man aged 25-45 years with type 1 diabetes.

The chain links TRBV27 to TRBJ2-1; weak D call: TRBD2 (5 bases). V lost 3 bases and J lost 7, with 7 bases in between. This CDR3 has 12 residues. Germline loops: CDR1 MNHEY, CDR2 SMNVEV (reference sequence). CDR3 bases: TGTGCCAGCAGTTTTAAGCGGAATGAGCAGTTCTTC. It yields the protein CASSFKRNEQFF.

This clone appeared a few times. CDR3 DNA sequence: TGCGCCAGCAGCCCCCACCCCCTAAACCAGAATTCACCCCTCCACTTT. It encodes CASSPHPLNQNSPLHF. The rearrangement joins TRBV4-3 to TRBJ1-6; D gene unclear. V lost 4 bases to trimming and J lost 7 bases, with 17 bases between them. Germline CDR1 is LGHNA and CDR2 is YSLEER. CDR3 size: 16 residues.

This CDR3 is CASSLGTGSGTDTQYF. CDR3 nucleotides: TGCGCCAGCAGCTTGGGGACGGGTAGCGGAACAGATACGCAGTATTTT. The rearrangement links TRBV5-1 to TRBJ2-3; D perhaps matches TRBD2 (6 bases). The CDR3 spans 16 residues. Germline V gene lookup returns CDR1 SGHRS and CDR2 YFSETQ. V lost 0 bases and J lost 3, with 14 bases in between.

This clone occurred a few times. V usage is TRBV2 and J usage is TRBJ2-5; a possible D gene is TRBD2 (5 bases). The CDR3 has 13 residues. Trimming cost V 7 bases and J 11 bases, with 20 bases left between them. CDR1 and CDR2 (germline): SNHLY, FYNNEI. CDR3 nucleotides: TGTGCCAGCAATCGAGTCGGGGTCGCCGGTCAGTACTTC. Translation: CASNRVGVAGQYF.

V is TRBV4-3 and J is TRBJ2-1; 8 bases map to TRBD1. The CDR3 totals 17 residues. Germline CDR1 and CDR2: LGHNA and YSLEER. Losses at the gene ends were 0 bases for V and 3 bases for J; bases not matched to a gene: 7. The CDR3 sequence is CASSQDPWTGFYNEQFF. For the CDR3, the DNA is TGCGCCAGCAGCCAAGATCCATGGACAGGGTTCTACAATGAGCAGTTCTTC.

The V call is TRBV23-1, the J call TRBJ2-1, with 7 bases fitting TRBD2. TRBV23-1 is an ORF; its function is uncertain. This CDR3 spans 13 amino acids. With 0 bases clipped from V and 9 bases from J, the junction kept 2 bases outside the gene matches. The CDR3 DNA sequence: TGCGCCAGCAGTCAATCGACGGGAGGTGAGCAGTTCTTC. This codes for CASSQSTGGEQFF.

This clone occurred a few times. V and J are TRBV12-5 and TRBJ1-1; D not certain. CDR1 is LGHNT, CDR2 FRNRAP, per germline. This CDR3 has 13 residues. Trimming shortened V by 6 bases and J by 0 bases, and 8 bases separated the two germline ends. CDR3 DNA: TGTGCTAGTGGATCGAGTCTGAACACTGAAGCTTTCTTT. It specifies CASGSSLNTEAFF.

V gene TRBV9 combines with J gene TRBJ1-1; D not resolved. This CDR3 is built from 14 residues. Deletions cut 4 bases from V and 5 bases from J, with 15 bases between. The V gene's germline CDR1 is SGDLS and CDR2 YYNGEE. In nucleotides, the CDR3 is TGTGCCAGCAGCCCCTTAGAGGGAGGGACTGAAGCTTTCTTT. Protein: CASSPLEGGTEAFF.

This clone has only a few counts. V gene TRBV2 combines with J gene TRBJ1-5, with TRBD1 matching 8 bases. V was clipped by 5 bases and J by 6 bases; unmatched bases: 9. This CDR3 contains 15 residues. Looked up from germline, CDR1 is SNHLY and CDR2 is FYNNEI. The CDR3: CASSPIDRGLQPQHF. The CDR3 region has the DNA TGTGCCAGCAGTCCGATTGACAGGGGCCTTCAGCCCCAGCATTTT.

In its sample, this clone was seen a few times. The DNA of the CDR3 is TGTGCCAGCAGCTTAGATCTGCTGGGACAGGGGGCTGAAGCTTTCTTT. Translating it yields CASSLDLLGQGAEAFF. J is TRBJ1-1 and V is TRBV7-2, with 11 bases fitting TRBD1. In germline, CDR1 is SGHTA, CDR2 FQGNSA. V dropped 1 base and J dropped 6; count of bases not matched to a gene: 7. The CDR3 extends over 16 amino acids.

This clone was observed a handful of times. CDR3 protein: CASREPSRGGQPQHF. The CDR3, as DNA: TGTGCCAGCAGAGAGCCCTCCCGGGGGGGGCAGCCCCAGCATTTT. This sequence joins TRBV2 and TRBJ1-5; a possible D gene is TRBD1 (5 bases). The V gene lost 6 bases and the J gene lost 7 bases, with 19 bases spanning the gap. Germline-derived CDR1 and CDR2 are SNHLY and FYNNEI. The CDR3 loop spans 15 amino acids.

This clone occurred a few times. This chain uses TRBV5-1 with TRBJ2-7, with 7 bases fitting TRBD1. V shed 5 bases and J 2 bases; nucleotides not matched to a gene: 13. The length of the CDR3 is 16 residues. Germline V gene data show CDR1 as SGHRS and CDR2 as YFSETQ. CDR3 in amino acids: CASSVHPDRQAYEQYF. CDR3 sequence (DNA): TGCGCCAGCAGTGTCCACCCGGACAGGCAAGCCTACGAGCAGTACTTC.

This clone has just a few counts. DNA of the CDR3: TGCGCCAGCAGTGAATTTACTGGAAACACCATATATTTT. The encoded protein is CASSEFTGNTIYF. This chain joins TRBV10-2 and TRBJ1-3, with D uncertain. Germline V gene lookup returns CDR1 WSHSY and CDR2 SAAADI. This CDR3 region has 13 residues. The germline V and J ends were trimmed by 3 bases and 2 bases, with 5 bases remaining between them.

This chain uses TRBV6-1 with TRBJ2-7; 8 positions agree with TRBD1. Unmatched junction bases numbered 5, after V lost 7 bases and J lost 3 bases. The CDR3 has 13 amino acids. Germline lookup yields CDR1 MNHNS and CDR2 SASEGT. CDR3 DNA sequence: TGTGCCAGCAACAAGGGACAGGACTACGAGCAGTACTTC. This encodes CASNKGQDYEQYF.

This clone was observed a few times. The V gene is TRBV2, the J gene TRBJ2-1; perhaps TRBD2 as D (5 bases). V lost 7 bases and J lost 4, with 11 bases in between. CDR3 length: 13 residues. Per germline, CDR1 SNHLY and CDR2 FYNNEI. The CDR3 DNA sequence: TGTGCCAGCATGTTCGGGGTTTACAATGAGCAGTTCTTC. Its protein product is CASMFGVYNEQFF.

Only a few counts were recorded for this clone. The chain couples TRBV7-2 to TRBJ1-4; no firm D call. The CDR3 is 14 residues long. Germline V CDR1 and CDR2: SGHTA, FQGNSA. Trimming left V 6 bases short and J 4 bases short, with 12 bases between. This CDR3 reads CASSGPGLNEKLFF. DNA for the CDR3: TGTGCCAGCAGTGGACCGGGCCTTAATGAAAAACTGTTTTTT.

The V and J genes are TRBV11-3 and TRBJ2-1, with 7 bases identical to TRBD1. Germline CDR1 SGHNT, CDR2 YENEEA. Trimming took 6 bases from V and 9 from J; bases not matched to a gene: 14. CDR3 length: 15 amino acids. The CDR3 sequence is CASSYAGTVRGEQFF. The CDR3 coding sequence is TGTGCCAGCAGTTATGCCGGGACAGTACGAGGTGAGCAGTTCTTC.

J is TRBJ2-6 and V is TRBV27; D call uncertain. The CDR3 is 15 amino acids. CDR1 and CDR2 from the germline V gene are MNHEY and SMNVEV (reference sequence). V lost 2 bases, J lost 0 bases, and 5 bases lay in between. The CDR3 region is CASSLEPSGANVLTF. The CDR3 DNA sequence: TGTGCCAGCAGTTTAGAGCCCTCTGGGGCCAACGTCCTGACTTTC.

The chain links TRBV9 to TRBJ2-5; the D is unclear. Germline V gene lookup returns CDR1 SGDLS and CDR2 YYNGEE. The germline V and J ends were trimmed by 0 bases and 1 base, with 10 bases remaining between them. The CDR3 is 15 amino acids. The CDR3, as DNA: TGTGCCAGCAGCGTAGCTACGGGCTTCCAAGAGACCCAGTACTTC. Translating it yields CASSVATGFQETQYF.

V is TRBV4-3 and J is TRBJ2-7, with a tentative D call TRBD1 (5 bases). Trimming cost V 4 bases and J 6 bases, with 13 bases left between them. The germline gives CDR1 LGHNA, CDR2 YSLEER. This CDR3 has 13 residues. The CDR3 DNA reads TGCGCCAGCAGCCCCGATGGTGGGGCCGAGCAGTACTTC. This encodes CASSPDGGAEQYF.

This clone was seen more than once but under ten times. V gene TRBV6-5 combines with J gene TRBJ2-5, with 8 bases fitting TRBD1. With 6 bases clipped from V and 4 bases from J, the junction kept 4 bases outside the gene matches. Germline CDR1 and CDR2: MNHEY and SVGAGI. There are 13 residues in the CDR3. The CDR3 DNA sequence: TGTGCCAGCAGCCCTGGACAGGGAGAGACCCAGTACTTC. This gives the protein CASSPGQGETQYF.

This chain uses TRBV4-3 with TRBJ2-7; 7 bases align to TRBD1. The ends lost 0 bases at V and 0 bases at J; junction bases unmatched: 11. From germline, CDR1 is LGHNA and CDR2 YSLEER. This CDR3 is 18 amino acids long. The CDR3 here is CASSQDRNRGVSSYEQYF. The CDR3, as DNA: TGCGCCAGCAGCCAAGACCGGAACAGGGGCGTCAGCTCCTACGAGCAGTACTTC.

V is TRBV1 and J is TRBJ1-5. TRBV1 is labeled a pseudogene. This CDR3 is 16 amino acids long. The CDR3 DNA sequence: TGCACCAGCAGCCGACGTCCTGCCTTGAGCAATCAGCCCCAGCATTTT. Translated, it gives CTSSRRPALSNQPQHF.

V gene TRBV2 combines with J gene TRBJ2-7; 7 bases agree with TRBD2. Trimming at V came to 5 bases and at J to 3 bases, leaving 10 bases not matched to a gene. Germline CDR1 reads SNHLY; CDR2 reads FYNNEI. The CDR3 sequence is 15 residues long. This CDR3 reads CASSPEGPGGYEQYF. The DNA of the CDR3 is TGTGCCAGCAGTCCAGAGGGCCCGGGAGGCTACGAGCAGTACTTC.

A few counts support this clone. V gene TRBV6-6 combines with J gene TRBJ2-3, with 9 bases fitting TRBD1. The germline gives CDR1 MNHNY, CDR2 SVGAGI (reference sequence). The CDR3 has 15 amino acids. With 6 bases clipped from V and 7 bases from J, the junction kept 11 bases outside the gene matches. The CDR3 is CASRAPGQGGNTQYF. Written as DNA, the CDR3 is TGTGCCAGCAGGGCTCCGGGACAGGGTGGAAATACGCAGTATTTT.

The table lists this clone with a few counts. This chain links TRBV6-1 with TRBJ2-3, with 9 positions matching TRBD1. J gave up 1 base and V 7 bases, and 3 bases lay outside the gene matches. CDR3 size: 14 residues. Germline assignment: CDR1 MNHNS and CDR2 SASEGT. This CDR3 is CASKQGAGTDTQYF. In nucleotides, the CDR3 is TGTGCCAGCAAACAGGGGGCTGGCACAGATACGCAGTATTTT.

This clone was seen more than once but under ten times. The chain uses TRBV5-4 and TRBJ2-5, with a possible D match to TRBD2 (5 bases). The CDR3 has 14 residues. V shed 5 bases and J shed 5 bases, with 16 bases lying between them. Germline-derived CDR1 and CDR2 are SGHNT and YYREEE (reference sequence). CDR3 sequence reads: CASRTKGQRETQYF. DNA of the CDR3: TGTGCCAGCAGGACTAAAGGCCAGAGGGAGACCCAGTACTTC. The whole variable domain, filled in from reference TRBV5-4 and TRBJ2-5, reads ETGVTQSPTHLIKTRGQQVTLRCSSQSGHNTVSWYQQALGQGPQFIFQYYREEENGRGNFPPRFSGLQFPNYSSELNVNALELDDSALYLCASRTKGQRETQYFGPGTRLLVL.

V and J are TRBV13 and TRBJ1-1, with TRBD1 as a possible D gene (5 bases). The CDR3 is 13 residues long. V was pared by 5 bases and J by 4 bases, with 11 bases between. From germline, CDR1 is PRHDT and CDR2 FYEKMQ (reference sequence). In DNA form, the CDR3 reads TGTGCCAGCAGCAGGGGCGAGGGCACTGAAGCTTTCTTT. It codes for CASSRGEGTEAFF. Full variable domain (rest looked up from reference TRBV13 and TRBJ1-1): AAGVIQSPRHLIKEKRETATLKCYPIPRHDTVYWYQQGPGQDPQFLISFYEKMQSDKGSIPDRFSAQQFSDYHSELNMSSLELGDSALYFCASSRGEGTEAFFGQGTRLTVV.

The J gene is TRBJ2-5, the V gene TRBV5-6; 7 positions agree with TRBD1. CDR3 length equals 14 residues. V was pared by 0 bases and J by 7 bases, with 6 bases of the junction left unmatched. Germline V gene lookup returns CDR1 SGHDT and CDR2 YYEEEE. CDR3 coding DNA: TGTGCCAGCAGCTTGGGAACAGGGGTCGGGACCCAGTACTTC. It specifies CASSLGTGVGTQYF.

This clone was seen a few times. This CDR3 is CASSQEIEGNYGYTF. In nucleotides, the CDR3 is TGCGCCAGCAGCCAAGAGATAGAGGGGAACTATGGCTACACCTTC. This chain connects TRBV4-3 to TRBJ1-2; D may be TRBD1 (5 bases). V was pared by 0 bases and J by 2 bases, with 10 bases between. This CDR3 contains 15 residues. In germline, CDR1 is LGHNA, CDR2 YSLEER.